This entry concerns a single TCR beta chain. This record belongs to a study of regulatory T cells in long-lasting Graves disease. HTBI primers from iRepertoire and Arm-PCR of CDR3 regions yielded the TCR beta libraries. A single record per CDR3 protein comes from TCRdb applying MiXCR to the multiplex PCR reads. Found here are 400,000 to 500,000 distinct CDR3 sequences, approximately 15% of them singletons; the top ten hold approximately 17%. The time point: newly diagnosed GD, antithyroid drugs for less than 3 months. Following extraction of RNA from PBMCs, that RNA was used to make the TCR library. This sample also belongs to another study, concerning T cells in Graves' hyperthyroidism and ophthalmopathy.

This TCR was sampled from a woman aged 50 to 60 with Graves disease. The sequenced sample was peripheral blood mononuclear cells (PBMCs), obtained at new diagnosis, from a patient treated with antithyroid drugs.

CDR3 protein: CASSQDGDHLEQFF. CDR3 coding DNA: TGTGCCAGCAGCCAAGATGGGGATCATCTTGAGCAGTTCTTC. The J gene is TRBJ2-1, the V gene TRBV7-2; no definite D call. Looked up from germline, CDR1 is SGHTA and CDR2 is FQGNSA. Trimming pared 5 bases from V and 9 bases from J, leaving 17 bases between. CDR3 length: 14 residues.